The TCR beta chain under discussion was sequenced for a study of blood T cell repertoires in COVID-19. Assay: immunoSEQ multiplex PCR; the TCRdb copy retains only in-frame clones and omits some. Of 100,000 to 130,000 clones in the sample, more than 70% are singletons; the top ten hold over 4%. This sequence originates from a man between 70 and 80 years old with acute or convalescent COVID-19. The sequencing sample was made of peripheral blood.

CDR3 sequence: CASSTTGSISGNTIYF. The CDR3 coding sequence is TGTGCCAGTAGTACGACAGGGTCCATCTCTGGAAACACCATATATTTT. The rearrangement links TRBV19 to TRBJ1-3, with 7 bases matching TRBD1. The length of the CDR3 is 16 residues. The germline gives CDR1 LNHDA, CDR2 SQIVND (reference sequence). The V gene end was trimmed by 4 bases and the J gene end by 0 bases; junction bases not matched to a gene: 6.